The rows below give T cell receptor beta chains drawn from one sample of a study of response to subunit inactivated influenza vaccine. TCRdb itself ran the RT-PCR reads through MiXCR, one entry per CDR3 protein. The sample holds 650,000 to 700,000 distinct CDR3 sequences, 15% to 19% seen once. The sequences come from PBMCs from blood, collected 11 to 12 days after vaccination. Source of these receptors: a middle-aged man who received an inactivated influenza vaccine. The CDR3 runs from the conserved cysteine through the conserved F or W. Fields, in order: clone size, V gene, J gene, D gene, CDR3 DNA, CDR3 protein. D genes are given only for firm matches. Clone size is stated in some rows and not others, as once, few, many or a class when expanded.

clone size: NA
V gene: TRBV10-3
J gene: TRBJ2-7
D gene: TRBD2
CDR3 DNA: TGTGCCCTAAGTAGCGGGCTGACTTCTGAGCAGTACTTC
CDR3 protein: CALSSGLTSEQYF

clone size: few
V gene: TRBV7-6
J gene: TRBJ1-5
D gene: TRBD1
CDR3 DNA: TGTGCCAGCAGCATGGGACAGGACCACCAGCATTTT
CDR3 protein: CASSMGQDHQHF

clone size: few
V gene: TRBV18
J gene: TRBJ2-7
D gene: NA
CDR3 DNA: TGTGCCAGCTCACTAAACCGTGGGGGTACGCACGAGCAGTACTTC
CDR3 protein: CASSLNRGGTHEQYF

clone size: once
V gene: TRBV5-1
J gene: TRBJ2-2
D gene: NA
CDR3 DNA: TGCGCCAGCAGCTTGTCATGGGTTACCGGGGAGCTGTTTTTT
CDR3 protein: CASSLSWVTGELFF

clone size: once
V gene: TRBV10-3
J gene: TRBJ2-5
D gene: NA
CDR3 DNA: TGTGCCATCAGTGAGAGGGGAACCTCGGGGACCCAGTACTTC
CDR3 protein: CAISERGTSGTQYF

clone size: NA
V gene: TRBV3-1
J gene: TRBJ2-1
D gene: TRBD2
CDR3 DNA: TGTGCCAGCAGTCCTCGCGGACTAGCCCTTAGCTCCTACAATGAGCAGTTCTTC
CDR3 protein: CASSPRGLALSSYNEQFF

clone size: NA
V gene: TRBV7-2
J gene: TRBJ1-3
D gene: NA
CDR3 DNA: TGTGCCAGCACAGACAGGCGCTCTGGAAACACCATATATTTT
CDR3 protein: CASTDRRSGNTIYF

clone size: few
V gene: TRBV11-1
J gene: TRBJ2-1
D gene: NA
CDR3 DNA: TGTGCCAGCAGCTTAACCTCCGGGACTTCGCTTTCCTACAATGAGCAGTTCTTC
CDR3 protein: CASSLTSGTSLSYNEQFF

clone size: NA
V gene: TRBV20-1
J gene: TRBJ2-2
D gene: TRBD1
CDR3 DNA: TGCAGTGCGCGTGACGACAGGGGTGCCGGGGAGCTGTTTTTT
CDR3 protein: CSARDDRGAGELFF

clone size: NA
V gene: TRBV29-1
J gene: TRBJ2-2
D gene: NA
CDR3 DNA: TGCAGCGTTGTGCTTCAAGAGTATGGGACAAAACGCACCGGGGAGCTGTTTTTT
CDR3 protein: CSVVLQEYGTKRTGELFF

clone size: few
V gene: TRBV24-1
J gene: TRBJ2-1
D gene: NA
CDR3 DNA: TGTGCCACCAGAAGTGGTGGGGCTGTCAATGAGCAGTTCTTC
CDR3 protein: CATRSGGAVNEQFF

clone size: few
V gene: TRBV15
J gene: TRBJ2-5
D gene: TRBD1
CDR3 DNA: TGTGCCACCAGCGGGGACAGGGATGAAAAAGAGACCCAGTACTTC
CDR3 protein: CATSGDRDEKETQYF

clone size: NA
V gene: TRBV12-3/TRBV12-4
J gene: TRBJ2-7
D gene: NA
CDR3 DNA: TGTGCCAGCAGTCCCCGGAGGCGGGGCGAGCAGTACTTC
CDR3 protein: CASSPRRRGEQYF

clone size: many
V gene: TRBV12-3/TRBV12-4
J gene: TRBJ2-3
D gene: NA
CDR3 DNA: TGTGCCAGCAGTAAGGACAGCCCTTACACAGATACGCAGTATTTT
CDR3 protein: CASSKDSPYTDTQYF

clone size: few
V gene: TRBV5-1
J gene: TRBJ2-7
D gene: TRBD1
CDR3 DNA: TGCGCCAGCAGCTTGACCTTGGACAGGGAAGGGTACGAGCAGTACTTC
CDR3 protein: CASSLTLDREGYEQYF

clone size: NA
V gene: TRBV24-1
J gene: TRBJ2-6
D gene: NA
CDR3 DNA: TGTGCCACCAGTGACACCGCTGGGGCCAACGTCCTGACTTTC
CDR3 protein: CATSDTAGANVLTF

clone size: few
V gene: TRBV24-1
J gene: TRBJ2-3
D gene: NA
CDR3 DNA: TGTGCCACCAGTGATTCGGGGTACACAGATACGCAGTATTTT
CDR3 protein: CATSDSGYTDTQYF

clone size: NA
V gene: TRBV20-1
J gene: TRBJ2-7
D gene: NA
CDR3 DNA: TGCAGTGCTAGAGACCTCAGGGGTCTAGCGGAGAGCTCCTACGAGCAGTACTTC
CDR3 protein: CSARDLRGLAESSYEQYF

clone size: NA
V gene: TRBV12-3/TRBV12-4
J gene: TRBJ2-1
D gene: NA
CDR3 DNA: TGTGCCAGCATTCCTCCCCCGCGAATCCTTTCTGGCTACAATGAGCAGTTCTTC
CDR3 protein: CASIPPPRILSGYNEQFF

clone size: NA
V gene: TRBV24-1
J gene: TRBJ2-3
D gene: NA
CDR3 DNA: TGTGCCACCAGTGATCCAAAATACACAGATACGCAGTATTTT
CDR3 protein: CATSDPKYTDTQYF

clone size: many
V gene: TRBV5-1
J gene: TRBJ2-7
D gene: TRBD1
CDR3 DNA: TGCGCCAGCAGCCTAACCGGGACAGGGTACTCCTACGAGCAGTACTTC
CDR3 protein: CASSLTGTGYSYEQYF